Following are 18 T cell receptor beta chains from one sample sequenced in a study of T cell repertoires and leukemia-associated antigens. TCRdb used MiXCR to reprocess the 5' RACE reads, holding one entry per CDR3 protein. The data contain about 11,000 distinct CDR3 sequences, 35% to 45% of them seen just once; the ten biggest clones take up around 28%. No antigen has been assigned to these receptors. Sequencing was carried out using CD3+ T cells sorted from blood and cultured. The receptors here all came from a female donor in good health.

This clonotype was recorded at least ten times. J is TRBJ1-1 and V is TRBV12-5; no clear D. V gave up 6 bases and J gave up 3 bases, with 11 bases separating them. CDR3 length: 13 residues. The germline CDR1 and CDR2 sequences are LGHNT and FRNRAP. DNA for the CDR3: TGTGCTAGTGGCCCCCCCGGGGACACTGAAGCTTTCTTT. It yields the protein CASGPPGDTEAFF.

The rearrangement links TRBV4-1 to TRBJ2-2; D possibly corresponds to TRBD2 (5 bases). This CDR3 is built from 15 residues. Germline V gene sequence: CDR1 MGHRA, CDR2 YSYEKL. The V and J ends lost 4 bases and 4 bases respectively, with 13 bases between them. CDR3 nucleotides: TGCGCCAGCAGCCGCCTTACTAGATCCACCGGGGAGCTGTTTTTT. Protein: CASSRLTRSTGELFF.

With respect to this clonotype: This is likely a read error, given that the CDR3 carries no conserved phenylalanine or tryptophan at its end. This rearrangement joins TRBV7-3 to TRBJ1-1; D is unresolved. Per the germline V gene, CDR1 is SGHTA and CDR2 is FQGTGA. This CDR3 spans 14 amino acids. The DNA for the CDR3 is TGCGCCAGCAGCCATTCTGGACCGAACACTGAAGCTTTCCTT. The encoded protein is CASSHSGPNTEAFL.

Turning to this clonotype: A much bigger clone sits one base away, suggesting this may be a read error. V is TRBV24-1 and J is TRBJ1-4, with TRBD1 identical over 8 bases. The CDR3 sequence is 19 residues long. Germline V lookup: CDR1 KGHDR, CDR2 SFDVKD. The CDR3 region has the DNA TGTGCCACCAGTGATCCACGGAGCGGACAGGGCGCGCGGGGTGAAGAACTGTTTTTT. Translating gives CATSDPRSGQGARGEELFF.

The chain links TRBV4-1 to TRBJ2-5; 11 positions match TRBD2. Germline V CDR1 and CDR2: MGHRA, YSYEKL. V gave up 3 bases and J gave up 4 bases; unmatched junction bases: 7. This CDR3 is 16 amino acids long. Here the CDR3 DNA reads TGCGCCAGCAGCCAGGTGGGACTAGCGGAACCAGAGACCCAGTACTTC. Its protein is CASSQVGLAEPETQYF.

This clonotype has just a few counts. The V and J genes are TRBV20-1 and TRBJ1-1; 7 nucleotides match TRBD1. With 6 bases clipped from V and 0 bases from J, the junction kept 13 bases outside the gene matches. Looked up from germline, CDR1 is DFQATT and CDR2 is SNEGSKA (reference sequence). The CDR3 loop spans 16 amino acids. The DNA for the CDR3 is TGCAGTGCGAGACAGGGATGGGGAAATGTGAACACTGAAGCTTTCTTT. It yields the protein CSARQGWGNVNTEAFF.

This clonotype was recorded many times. CDR3 nucleotides: TGTGCCAGCAGCCAAGGAGAGGGGCTAGGGGAGACCCAGTACTTC. Residues: CASSQGEGLGETQYF. The chain combines TRBV4-2 with TRBJ2-5; TRBD1 or TRBD2 may be the D gene (5 bases each). V gave up 1 base and J gave up 5 bases, with 14 bases separating them. Germline V gene data show CDR1 as LGHNA and CDR2 as YNFKEQ. This CDR3 region has 15 residues.

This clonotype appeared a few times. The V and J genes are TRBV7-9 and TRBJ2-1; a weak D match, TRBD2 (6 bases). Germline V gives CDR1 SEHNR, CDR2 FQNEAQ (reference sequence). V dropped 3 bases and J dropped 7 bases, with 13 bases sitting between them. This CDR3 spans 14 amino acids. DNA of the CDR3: TGTGCCAGCAGCTTGGCGGGAACTTATAATGAGCAGTTCTTC. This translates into CASSLAGTYNEQFF.

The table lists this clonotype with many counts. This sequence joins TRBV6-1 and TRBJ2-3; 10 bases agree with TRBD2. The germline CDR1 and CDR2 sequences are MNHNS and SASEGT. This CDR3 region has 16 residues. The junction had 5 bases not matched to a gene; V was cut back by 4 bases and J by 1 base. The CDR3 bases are TGTGCCAGCAGTGGAGCTAGCGGGAGCGGCACAGATACGCAGTATTTT. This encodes CASSGASGSGTDTQYF.

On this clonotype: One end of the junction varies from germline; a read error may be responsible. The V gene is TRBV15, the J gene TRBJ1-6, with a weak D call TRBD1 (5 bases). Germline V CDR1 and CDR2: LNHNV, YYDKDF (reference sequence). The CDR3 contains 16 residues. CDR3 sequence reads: CATSREQGVRNSPLHF. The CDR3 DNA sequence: TGTGCCACCAGCAGAGAGCAAGGGGTGCGAAATTCGCCCCTCCACTTT.

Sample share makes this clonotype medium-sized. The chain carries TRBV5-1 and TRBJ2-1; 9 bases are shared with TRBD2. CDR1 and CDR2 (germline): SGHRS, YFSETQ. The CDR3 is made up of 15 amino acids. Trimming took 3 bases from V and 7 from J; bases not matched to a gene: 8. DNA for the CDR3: TGCGCCAGCAGCTCCTTGGGACTAGCTTGGAATGAGCAGTTCTTC. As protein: CASSSLGLAWNEQFF.

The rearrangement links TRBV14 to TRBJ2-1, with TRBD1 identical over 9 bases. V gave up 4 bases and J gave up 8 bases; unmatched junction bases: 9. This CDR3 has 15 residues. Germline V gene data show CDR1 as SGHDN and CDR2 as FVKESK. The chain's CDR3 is CASSRDRVSGYEQFF. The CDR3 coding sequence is TGTGCCAGCAGCCGGGACAGGGTAAGCGGGTATGAGCAGTTCTTC. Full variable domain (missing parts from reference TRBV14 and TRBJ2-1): EAGVTQFPSHSVIEKGQTVTLRCDPISGHDNLYWYRRVMGKEIKFLLHFVKESKQDESGMPNNRFLAERTGGTYSTLKVQPAELEDSGVYFCASSRDRVSGYEQFFGPGTRLTVL.

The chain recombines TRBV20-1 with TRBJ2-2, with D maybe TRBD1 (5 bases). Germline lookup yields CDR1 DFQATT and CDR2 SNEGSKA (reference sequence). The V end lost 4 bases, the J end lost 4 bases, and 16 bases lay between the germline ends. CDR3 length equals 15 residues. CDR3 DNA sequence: TGCAGTGCTACCGATACAGGTCTGGGCACCGGGGAGCTGTTTTTT. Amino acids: CSATDTGLGTGELFF.

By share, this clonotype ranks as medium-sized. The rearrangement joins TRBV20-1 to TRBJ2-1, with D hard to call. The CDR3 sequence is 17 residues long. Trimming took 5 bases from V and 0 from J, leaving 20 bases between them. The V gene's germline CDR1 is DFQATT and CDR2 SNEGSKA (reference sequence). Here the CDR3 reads CSAHPLPTRSSYNEQFF. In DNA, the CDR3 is TGCAGTGCTCACCCTTTGCCTACTCGAAGCTCCTACAATGAGCAGTTCTTC.

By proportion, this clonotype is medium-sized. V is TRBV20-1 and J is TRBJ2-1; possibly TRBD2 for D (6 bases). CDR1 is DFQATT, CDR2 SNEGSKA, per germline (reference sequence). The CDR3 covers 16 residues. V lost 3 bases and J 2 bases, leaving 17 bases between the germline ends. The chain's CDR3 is CSARDMLGGAYNEQFF. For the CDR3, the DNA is TGCAGTGCTAGGGACATGTTGGGGGGAGCCTACAATGAGCAGTTCTTC.

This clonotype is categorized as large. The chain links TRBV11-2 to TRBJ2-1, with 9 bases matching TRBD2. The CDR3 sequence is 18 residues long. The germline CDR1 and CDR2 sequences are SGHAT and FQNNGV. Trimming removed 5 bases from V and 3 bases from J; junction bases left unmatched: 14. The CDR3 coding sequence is TGTGCCAGCAGCCTTGCCCAGGAGCTAGCGGGGAGCTACAATGAGCAGTTCTTC. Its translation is CASSLAQELAGSYNEQFF.

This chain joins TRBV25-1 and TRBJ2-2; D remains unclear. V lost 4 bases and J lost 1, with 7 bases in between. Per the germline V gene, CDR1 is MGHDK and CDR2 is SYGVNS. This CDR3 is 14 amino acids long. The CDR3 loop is CASSGQMNTGELFF. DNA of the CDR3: TGTGCCAGCAGTGGCCAGATGAACACCGGGGAGCTGTTTTTT.

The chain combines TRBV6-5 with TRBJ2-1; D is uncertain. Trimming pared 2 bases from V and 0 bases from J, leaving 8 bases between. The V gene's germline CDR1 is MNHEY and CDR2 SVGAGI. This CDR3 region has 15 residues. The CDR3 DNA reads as TGTGCCAGCAGTTACGGGCGGAACTCCTACAATGAGCAGTTCTTC. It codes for CASSYGRNSYNEQFF.